The rows below give T cell receptor beta chains drawn from one sample of a study of cytomegalovirus exposure and HLA in healthy donors. The method was immunoSEQ multiplex PCR; TCRdb's version includes in-frame clones alone and lacks a portion of them. The sample holds over 150,000 clones, roughly 76% seen once. Material for sequencing was PBMCs. The receptors here all came from a human donor in good health. Each CDR3 is given with its conserved first and last residue. D genes are given only for firm matches. Clone size is shown for a subset of rows, as once, few, many or a class of expanded clone.

J gene	clone size	D gene	CDR3 length	V gene	CDR3 protein	CDR3 DNA
TRBJ2-5	.	.	15	TRBV15	CATSRSRDTQETQYF	TGTGCCACCAGCAGAAGCCGGGACACCCAAGAGACCCAGTACTTC
TRBJ2-7	.	TRBD1	15	TRBV19	CASSEGQGDSYEQYF	TGTGCCAGTAGTGAGGGACAGGGGGATTCCTACGAGCAGTACTTC
TRBJ2-5	.	.	10	TRBV20-1	CSASGETQYF	TGCAGTGCTAGCGGGGAGACCCAGTACTTC
TRBJ1-2	.	TRBD1	13	TRBV10-3	CAVMDRTDYGYTF	TGTGCCGTCATGGACAGGACTGACTATGGCTACACCTTC
TRBJ2-7	.	.	15	TRBV7-2	CASSLLAAPPYEQYF	TGTGCCAGCAGCTTATTGGCGGCCCCACCCTACGAGCAGTACTTC
TRBJ2-1	.	.	15	TRBV7-9	CASSLAQSGVGEQFF	TGTGCCAGCAGCTTAGCGCAGTCAGGGGTTGGCGAGCAGTTCTTC
TRBJ2-1	.	TRBD2	14	TRBV7-2	CASTTGGPWNEQFF	TGTGCCAGCACGACGGGGGGGCCTTGGAATGAGCAGTTCTTC
TRBJ1-2	.	TRBD1	12	TRBV19	CASSPDRLGYTF	TGTGCCAGTAGTCCGGACAGGTTGGGCTACACCTTC
TRBJ1-3	.	TRBD1	17	TRBV4-3	CASSQESARGLGNTIYF	TGCGCCAGCAGCCAAGAATCGGCCAGGGGGCTTGGAAACACCATATATTTT
TRBJ2-7	few	TRBD1	17	TRBV4-3	CASSQDLGTGIGYEQYF	TGCGCCAGCAGCCAAGATCTGGGGACAGGGATTGGGTACGAGCAGTACTTC
TRBJ1-1	.	.	14	TRBV7-9	CASSFWGRGTEAFF	TGTGCCAGCAGCTTCTGGGGTCGGGGAACTGAAGCTTTCTTT
TRBJ2-7	.	.	13	TRBV19	CASSMRVDYEQYF	TGTGCCAGTAGTATGAGGGTAGACTACGAGCAGTACTTC
TRBJ2-5	once	.	17	TRBV7-8	CASSLGSGQGTGREQYF	TGTGCCAGCAGCTTAGGTTCCGGTCAGGGCACGGGTCGGGAGCAGTACTTC
TRBJ2-3	.	.	12	TRBV6-1	CASSAGVDTQYF	TGTGCCAGCAGTGCGGGGGTAGATACGCAGTATTTT
TRBJ2-1	once	TRBD2	16	TRBV5-1	CASSLAGTSGGNEQFF	TGCGCCAGCAGCTTGGCCGGGACTAGCGGCGGGAATGAGCAGTTCTTC
TRBJ1-1	.	TRBD1	16	TRBV18	CASSIQGDLEGTEAFF	TGTGCCAGCTCAATCCAGGGGGATTTAGAAGGCACTGAAGCTTTCTTT
TRBJ1-1	.	.	15	TRBV9	CASSPQQGFNTEAFF	TGTGCCAGCAGCCCACAACAGGGTTTTAACACTGAAGCTTTCTTT
TRBJ2-7	.	TRBD1	15	TRBV4-1	CASSQGGTGVYEQYF	TGCGCCAGCAGCCAAGGAGGGACAGGGGTCTACGAGCAGTACTTC
TRBJ1-6	.	.	14	TRBV27	CASRATGLYSPLHF	TGTGCCAGCAGGGCTACAGGCCTTTATTCACCCCTCCACTTT
TRBJ1-5	.	.	18	TRBV6-1	CASSEVPRQGSRPQPQHF	TGTGCCAGCAGTGAAGTTCCCCGGCAGGGAAGTCGTCCTCAGCCCCAGCATTTT
TRBJ2-7	once	.	14	TRBV4-3	CASSSFPGTYEQYF	TGCGCCAGCAGCTCGTTCCCAGGGACCTACGAGCAGTACTTC
TRBJ1-1	.	.	15	TRBV4-3	CASSQGLIMNTEAFF	TGCGCCAGCAGCCAAGGACTGATCATGAACACTGAAGCTTTCTTT
TRBJ1-1	.	.	16	TRBV7-6	CASSLNLAGQNTEAFF	TGTGCCAGCAGCCTAAACCTGGCAGGCCAGAACACTGAAGCTTTCTTT
TRBJ2-3	.	TRBD2	15	TRBV7-8	CASSFRTSGADTQYF	TGTGCCAGCAGCTTCCGGACTAGCGGGGCAGATACGCAGTATTTT
TRBJ1-2	.	.	13	TRBV5-4	CASSLEPSYGYTF	TGTGCCAGCAGCTTGGAACCCAGCTATGGCTACACCTTC
TRBJ1-5	.	.	15	TRBV7-2	CASSLEPGSSQPQHF	TGTGCCAGCAGCTTAGAACCAGGGTCTAGTCAGCCCCAGCATTTT